This entry concerns a single T cell receptor beta chain. The antigen it binds to is not known. No base-level quality is on record; no much larger clone is a single base apart. Ficoll-Paque density gradient centrifugation was used to isolate PBMCs. The data were taken from a study of T-cell memory formation after mild COVID-19 (dated by TCRdb to about 2021). In the study overall: Most TCR sequence clusters were specific to one of the two donors. In two donors, T-cell clones that expanded and contracted after mild COVID-19 were tracked by sequencing TCRalpha and TCRbeta repertoires over time. The cohort was made up of two young adult volunteers, one female and one male, who were previously healthy. The research as a whole found: SARS-CoV-2 specificity was not confirmed for the second-wave clones peaking on day 37. Some responding clones were found in pre-infection memory, which suggests that pre-existing cross-reactive memory T cells took part in the SARS-CoV-2 response. The study included only two mild cases, and larger cohorts that include severe cases with pre-infection samples were judged to be necessary. Clones contracting from day 15 to 85 had balanced CD4/CD8 phenotypes, while a second wave expanding from day 15 to 37 was biased towards CD4+. Contracting CD4+ clones appeared mostly in the CM and EM memory subsets, whereas CD8+ clones were enriched in EMRA.

The sequencing machine was an Illumina NovaSeq 6000. TCRalpha and TCRbeta cDNA libraries were built by 5'RACE with constant-segment primers, adding sample barcodes and unique molecular identifiers. Trizol reagent was used to extract RNA from every sample. Amplification of the libraries took two PCR steps, and the second step added a second sample barcode plus Illumina TruSeq adapters. Sequencing of the libraries was done on an Illumina NovaSeq, producing 2 x 150 bp paired-end reads. Processing in the source paper ran as follows. Demultiplexing of reads and collapsing into UMI-guided consensus sequences were performed with migec v1.2.7. Using mixcr v2.1.11, UMI consensuses were aligned to TRA and TRB V and J templates and then assembled into clonotypes. A clonotype was counted as expanded or contracted only when both edgeR and NoisET called the clonotype significant, with the noise models trained on biological replicates. edgeR calls used a false discovery rate-adjusted p below 0.01 and a log2 fold-change threshold of 1. As an exploratory analysis of dynamics, max-normalized trajectories of the 1000 most abundant clonotypes were examined by PCA with hierarchical clustering. Each responding clone was given a CD4 or CD8 phenotype based on the CD4+ and CD8+ repertoires, which had been sequenced separately. TCRdb applied fastp at Q25 and MiXCR to the public reads, then kept only in-frame beta chains. A single entry per CDR3 protein holds the most common genes and DNA from its merged rows. It is TCRdb's table, rather than the study itself, that gives the V and J calls and clone size. Here the sample has roughly 580,000 distinct CDR3 sequences; roughly 17% occur a single time. The ten largest clones take up more than 10% of the sample.

Between the V and J ends, shortened by 0 bases and 3 bases respectively, the junction contains 12 bases. The CDR3, from cysteine to phenylalanine, totals 15 residues. Only CDR3 DNA is held: 45 bases, read in frame from base 1. CDR1 and CDR2, looked up from the germline V gene, are MGHRA and YSYEKL. The rearranged chain carries TRBV4-1 and TRBJ2-7; no D segment can be confidently identified. The sample was PBMCs or a T cell subset sorted from them (not recorded which). The TCR sequence derives from an adult woman who had mild COVID-19 (a few samples of this study predate the infection). The sample titles of this study are shuffled in the database, so cell type and time point are left out; the donor was told from shared clones. CDR3 loop: CASSQDRSFFYEQYF. Read as DNA, the sequence is TGCGCCAGCAGCCAAGATAGGAGTTTCTTCTACGAGCAGTACTTC.